Given below is one T cell receptor beta chain in context. Libraries were prepared by immunoSEQ multiplex PCR; TCRdb keeps only in-frame clonotypes and omits some of them. The data contain under 75,000 clones, approximately 90% of them singletons. Trimming cost V 3 bases and J 4 bases, with 13 bases left between them. The CDR3 contains 15 residues. Per the germline V gene, CDR1 is SGHTA and CDR2 is FQGNSA. This specimen belongs to a study of blood T cell repertoires in COVID-19. The sequence derives from a man aged 45-65 years with acute or convalescent COVID-19. The V call is TRBV7-2, the J call TRBJ1-5, with D possibly matching TRBD1 (6 bases). The source material was peripheral blood. CDR3 sequence: CASSLNRDLNQPQHF. The CDR3 DNA is TGTGCCAGCAGCTTGAACAGGGACCTGAATCAGCCCCAGCATTTT.